A single sample is the source of the 12 T cell receptor beta chains below, sequenced in a study of cytomegalovirus exposure and HLA in healthy donors. In the PCR, 60 Vbeta and 13 Jbeta primers were used. The repertoire was sequenced with immunoSEQ multiplex PCR; TCRdb's copy has only in-frame clones and lacks some. The data contain under 150,000 clones, 70% to 85% of them singletons. The sample taken for sequencing was PBMCs. The receptors here all came from a boy between 2 and 10 years old in good health and CMV-seronegative.

This chain links TRBV30 with TRBJ2-7; TRBD2 is a possible D gene (6 bases). Germline assignment: CDR1 GTSNPN and CDR2 SVGIG (reference sequence). The CDR3 spans 13 residues. The V gene lost 3 bases and the J gene lost 5 bases, with 14 bases spanning the gap. This chain's CDR3 is CAWSDGGSHEQYF. As DNA, the CDR3 is TGTGCCTGGAGCGATGGGGGGTCCCACGAGCAGTACTTC.

The chain combines TRBV6-5 with TRBJ2-3; D is perhaps TRBD2 (6 bases). This CDR3 has 15 amino acids. Germline V gene lookup returns CDR1 MNHEY and CDR2 SVGAGI. V gave up 0 bases and J gave up 0 bases, with 7 bases separating them. CDR3 amino acids: CASSYSAGSTDTQYF. In DNA form, the CDR3 reads TGTGCCAGCAGTTACTCGGCGGGGAGCACAGATACGCAGTATTTT.

J is TRBJ1-1 and V is TRBV25-1; D may be TRBD1 (6 bases). The CDR3 runs 15 residues. Trimming stripped 3 bases from V and 6 bases from J, with 17 bases between. Germline V lookup: CDR1 MGHDK, CDR2 SYGVNS. Here the CDR3 reads CASSDGGGETSEAFF. The CDR3 DNA follows: TGTGCCAGCAGTGATGGAGGGGGGGAGACTTCTGAAGCTTTCTTT.

The chain recombines TRBV15 with TRBJ2-3; tentative D call: TRBD2 (6 bases). This CDR3 has 15 residues. Germline assignment: CDR1 LNHNV and CDR2 YYDKDF (reference sequence). V was pared by 3 bases and J by 1 base, with 11 bases between. The CDR3 region is CATSRDSGGTDTQYF. The CDR3 region has the DNA TGTGCCACCAGCAGGGATTCGGGGGGCACAGATACGCAGTATTTT.

This rearrangement joins TRBV4-3 to TRBJ1-1; perhaps TRBD1 as D (5 bases). The CDR3 spans 17 residues. Germline lookup yields CDR1 LGHNA and CDR2 YSLEER. V lost 0 bases and J lost 1, with 15 bases in between. The CDR3 spells CASSQDPPTGTNTEAFF. For the CDR3, the DNA is TGCGCCAGCAGCCAAGACCCCCCTACAGGTACGAACACTGAAGCTTTCTTT.

V is TRBV5-1 and J is TRBJ2-1; a weak D match, TRBD1 (5 bases). CDR3 length: 13 residues. Trimming pared 2 bases from V and 7 bases from J, leaving 10 bases between. Germline CDR1 SGHRS, CDR2 YFSETQ. CDR3 region: CASSLGVGNEQFF. CDR3 coding DNA: TGCGCCAGCAGCTTAGGGGTGGGAAATGAGCAGTTCTTC.

The chain's CDR3 is CASSFRSNQPQHF. The DNA for the CDR3 is TGTGCCAGCAGCTTCCGTAGCAATCAGCCCCAGCATTTT. The V and J genes are TRBV7-2 and TRBJ1-5; D gene unclear. V lost 3 bases to trimming and J lost 0 bases, with 3 bases between them. This CDR3 spans 13 amino acids. The V gene's germline CDR1 is SGHTA and CDR2 FQGNSA.

The genes are TRBV27 and TRBJ2-1; the D is unclear. Deletions cut 1 base from V and 5 bases from J, with 6 bases between. The CDR3 has 13 amino acids. Germline CDR1 is MNHEY and CDR2 is SMNVEV (reference sequence). CDR3 in DNA: TGTGCCAGCAGTTTATGGCCCGACAATGAGCAGTTCTTC. Translating gives CASSLWPDNEQFF.

The rearrangement links TRBV7-2 to TRBJ1-2, with 8 nucleotides matching TRBD1. This CDR3 comprises 16 residues. The V gene end was trimmed by 1 base and the J gene end by 8 bases; junction bases not matched to a gene: 12. Germline V gene sequence: CDR1 SGHTA, CDR2 FQGNSA. This chain's CDR3 is CASSLGGTGWSSGYTF. Here the CDR3 DNA reads TGTGCCAGCAGCTTAGGAGGGACAGGTTGGAGCAGCGGCTACACCTTC.

This clone was observed a few times. The rearrangement joins TRBV6-1 to TRBJ1-5, with TRBD1 as a possible D gene (5 bases). The CDR3 is 15 residues long. The germline V gene encodes CDR1 MNHNS and CDR2 SASEGT. The ends were cut back, 7 bases at V and 4 bases at J, with 17 bases in the middle. The CDR3 region has the DNA TGTGCCAGCACCCAAGACAGCCGACCGAATCAGCCCCAGCATTTT. As protein: CASTQDSRPNQPQHF.

This clone was picked up a small number of times. The chain joins TRBV9 to TRBJ2-1, with 15 bases that match TRBD2. Germline assignment: CDR1 SGDLS and CDR2 YYNGEE. With 0 bases clipped from V and 6 bases from J, the junction kept 10 bases outside the gene matches. The CDR3 contains 19 residues. CDR3: CASSVAGLAGGPVSNEQFF. CDR3 nucleotides: TGTGCCAGCAGCGTAGCTGGACTAGCGGGAGGGCCAGTTTCCAATGAGCAGTTCTTC.

Details on this clone: The sample carries other DNA sequences with the same CDR3. The CDR3 coding sequence is TGTGCCAGCAGCCAGGGACTAGCGGGGGAGACCCAGTACTTC. Its translation: CASSQGLAGETQYF. The chain couples TRBV5-6 to TRBJ2-5, with TRBD2 matching 13 bases. Per the germline V gene, CDR1 is SGHDT and CDR2 is YYEEEE. V shed 4 bases and J 5 bases; nucleotides not matched to a gene: 2. The CDR3 is made up of 14 amino acids.